The source of this T cell receptor beta chain is a study of naive and memory T cell subsets. An oligonucleotide containing a UMI was ligated to the 3' end of TCR cDNA. Reverse transcription used DNase-treated unsorted total RNA, aiming for about 1 to 1000 ng. Amplification of ligated cDNA took four PCR rounds with SP2 and nested alpha and beta constant primers. Blood and skin TCR RNA was reverse transcribed with alpha and beta constant primers. TCRdb reprocessed the 5' RACE reads with MiXCR, giving one entry per CDR3 protein. Of roughly 60,000 distinct CDR3 sequences listed, over 7% are singletons. V lost 10 bases and J lost 4, with 14 bases in between. The germline CDR1 and CDR2 sequences are MNHEY and SMNVEV (reference sequence). This CDR3 has 13 residues.

The TCR sequence derives from a male donor in good health. The rearrangement joins TRBV27 to TRBJ2-1; weak D call: TRBD2 (5 bases). Here the CDR3 DNA reads TGTGCCACCGCGACTGGACTGTACAATGAGCAGTTCTTC. Its protein is CATATGLYNEQFF.